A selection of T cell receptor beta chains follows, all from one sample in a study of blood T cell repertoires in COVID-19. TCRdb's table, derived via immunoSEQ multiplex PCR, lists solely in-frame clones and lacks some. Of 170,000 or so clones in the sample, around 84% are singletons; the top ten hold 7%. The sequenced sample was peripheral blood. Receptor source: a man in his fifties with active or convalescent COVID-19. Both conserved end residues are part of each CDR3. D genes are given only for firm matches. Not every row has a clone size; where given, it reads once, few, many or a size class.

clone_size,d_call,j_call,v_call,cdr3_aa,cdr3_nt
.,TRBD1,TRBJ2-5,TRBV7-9,CASSPTGAAAETQYF,TGTGCCAGCAGCCCCACAGGGGCAGCTGCAGAGACCCAGTACTTC
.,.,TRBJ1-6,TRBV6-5,CASSYSITDNSPLHF,TGTGCCAGCAGTTACTCGATAACAGATAATTCACCCCTCCACTTT
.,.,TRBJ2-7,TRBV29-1,CSGLMTGQGEQYF,TGCAGCGGCCTGATGACAGGCCAGGGGGAGCAGTACTTC
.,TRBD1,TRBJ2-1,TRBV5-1,CASSLGGDRGKFF,TGCGCCAGCAGCTTGGGGGGCGACAGGGGGAAGTTCTTC
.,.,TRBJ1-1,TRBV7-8,CASSPAGGGYRNTEAFF,TGTGCCAGCAGCCCTGCCGGGGGAGGGTACCGGAACACTGAAGCTTTCTTT
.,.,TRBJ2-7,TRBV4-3,CASSQDFHSSYEQYF,TGCGCCAGCAGCCAAGATTTCCATAGCTCCTACGAGCAGTACTTC
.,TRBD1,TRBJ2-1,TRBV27,CASSFYPTGAPSYNEQFF,TGTGCCAGCAGCTTCTACCCGACAGGGGCACCCTCCTACAATGAGCAGTTCTTC
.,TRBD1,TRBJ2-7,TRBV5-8,CASSFHPTGAYEQYF,TGTGCCAGCAGCTTCCATCCGACAGGGGCCTACGAGCAGTACTTC
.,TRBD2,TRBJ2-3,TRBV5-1,CASSLAGGPSDTQYF,TGCGCCAGCAGCTTAGCGGGGGGGCCGTCAGATACGCAGTATTTT
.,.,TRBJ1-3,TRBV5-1,CASSFWGPGNTIYF,TGCGCCAGCAGCTTTTGGGGGCCCGGAAACACCATATATTTT
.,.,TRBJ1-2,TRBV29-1,CSVTQGWYGYTF,TGCAGCGTTACTCAGGGGTGGTATGGCTACACCTTC
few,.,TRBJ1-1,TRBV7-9,CASSLGRRRGTEAFF,TGTGCCAGCAGCTTAGGGCGCAGAAGAGGGACTGAAGCTTTCTTT
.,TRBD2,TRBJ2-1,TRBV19,CASNRRERGSYNEQFF,TGTGCCAGTAACAGGCGTGAGCGGGGCTCCTACAATGAGCAGTTCTTC
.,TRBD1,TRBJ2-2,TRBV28,CASSLGGQGYTGELFF,TGTGCCAGCAGTTTGGGAGGACAGGGGTACACCGGGGAGCTGTTTTTT
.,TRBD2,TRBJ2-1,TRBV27,CASSPALAGVFNNEQFF,TGTGCCAGCAGTCCAGCACTAGCGGGGGTATTCAACAATGAGCAGTTCTTC
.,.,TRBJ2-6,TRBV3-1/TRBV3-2,CASSGSSGANVLTF,TGTGCCAGCAGCGGCAGCTCTGGGGCCAACGTCCTGACTTTC